This T cell receptor (beta chain) was sequenced for a study of technical replicates of blood from several donors. Sequencing was performed with immunoSEQ multiplex PCR; in TCRdb, only in-frame clones are kept and a portion is missing. Here the sample spans 70,000 to 80,000 clones, about 96% being singletons. This CDR3 is built from 13 residues. With 4 bases removed from V and 0 bases from J, the gap between germline ends came to 5 bases. From germline, CDR1 is SGHRS and CDR2 YFSETQ. The sequencing input was T cells isolated from PBMCs. This clonotype originated in a human donor in good health. The chain carries TRBV5-1 and TRBJ2-1; maybe TRBD2 (5 bases). The CDR3 protein is CASSRDSYNEQFF. CDR3 sequence (DNA): TGCGCCAGCAGCCGGGACTCCTACAATGAGCAGTTCTTC. The full variable domain, with the rest looked up from reference TRBV5-1 and TRBJ2-1, is KAGVTQTPRYLIKTRGQQVTLSCSPISGHRSVSWYQQTPGQGLQFLFEYFSETQRNKGNFPGRFSGRQFSNSRSEMNVSTLELGDSALYLCASSRDSYNEQFFGPGTRLTVL.